This section outlines one T cell receptor (beta chain) sequence together with its context. The source of the sample is a study of blood T cell repertoires in COVID-19. Germline values: CDR1 SGHTA, CDR2 FQGNSA. This CDR3 comprises 15 residues. Losses at the gene ends were 0 bases for V and 6 bases for J; bases not matched to a gene: 4. Repertoires were generated with immunoSEQ multiplex PCR, while TCRdb's copy carries only in-frame clones and drops some. This table holds 300,000 to 500,000 clones, roughly 90% found once. The sample taken for sequencing was PBMCs or T cells enriched from blood (not recorded which). This receptor was obtained from a young woman with acute COVID-19. This chain connects TRBV7-2 to TRBJ2-1, with 8 bases lining up with TRBD2. The DNA of the CDR3 is TGTGCCAGCAGCTTAGCGAACCGGGGGGGCAATGAGCAGTTCTTC. Residues: CASSLANRGGNEQFF.